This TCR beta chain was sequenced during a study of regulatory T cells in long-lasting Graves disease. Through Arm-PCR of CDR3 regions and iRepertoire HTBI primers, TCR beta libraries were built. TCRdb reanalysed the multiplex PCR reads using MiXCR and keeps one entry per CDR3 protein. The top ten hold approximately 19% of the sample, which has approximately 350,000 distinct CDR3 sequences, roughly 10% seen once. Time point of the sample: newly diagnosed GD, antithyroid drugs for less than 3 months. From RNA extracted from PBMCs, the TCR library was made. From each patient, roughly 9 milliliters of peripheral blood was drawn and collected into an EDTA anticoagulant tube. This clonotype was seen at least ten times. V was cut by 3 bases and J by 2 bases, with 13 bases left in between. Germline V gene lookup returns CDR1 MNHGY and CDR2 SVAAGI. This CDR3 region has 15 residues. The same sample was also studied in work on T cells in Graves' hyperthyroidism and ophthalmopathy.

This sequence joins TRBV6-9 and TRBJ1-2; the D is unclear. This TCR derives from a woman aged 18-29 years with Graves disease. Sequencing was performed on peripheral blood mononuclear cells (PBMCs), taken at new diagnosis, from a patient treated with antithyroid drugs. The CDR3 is CASSYSTVRNYGYTF. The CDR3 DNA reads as TGTGCCAGCAGTTACTCTACAGTTCGAAACTATGGCTACACCTTC.